The clone carrying this TCR beta chain is a singleton in its sample. This CDR3 is 14 amino acids long. Germline V gene sequence: CDR1 MNHEY, CDR2 SVGAGI. Deletions cut 6 bases from V and 10 bases from J, with 16 bases between. These data are taken from a study of blood T cell repertoires in COVID-19. Study background: Some COVID-19 samples were acute and others convalescent; all came from the United States, Italy and Spain.

Original analysis: Amplification of reference gene primers was used by the study to estimate nucleated cell counts. Repertoires were generated with immunoSEQ multiplex PCR, while TCRdb's copy carries only in-frame clones and drops some. V and J calls and clone size are as listed in that table; D and trimming were resolved from the DNA. Among about 330,000 clones, more than 85% were seen once, and the ten largest hold 1%. Those who participated ranged in age from roughly 18 to 95 years and resided in 20 to 25 US areas. Cohorts were assigned according to the clinical history that participants reported.

The chain links TRBV6-5 to TRBJ1-6, with D possibly matching TRBD1 (6 bases). The clonotype comes from a woman between 25 and 40 years old who had recovered from COVID-19. Sequencing was performed on PBMCs or T cells enriched from blood (not recorded which). Here the CDR3 reads CASSLVGGQSPLHF. For the CDR3, the DNA is TGTGCCAGCAGCCTCGTGGGGGGGCAGTCACCCCTCCACTTT.